This is a list of T cell receptor beta chains from one sample in a study of shared clonotypes between healthy human individuals. Generated by immunoSEQ multiplex PCR, the TCRdb table keeps only in-frame clones and is missing some. This table holds 2 million to 2.5 million clones, less than 95% found once. The sample consisted of naive CD4+ T cells from PBMCs. These TCRs come from a man aged 18-30 years in good health. Some clones in this sample may be carry-over from other donors' samples. Each CDR3 is given with its conserved first and last residue. Each record gives: J gene, clone size, D gene, V gene, CDR3 DNA, CDR3 protein. A D gene is named only where the DNA matches it firmly. Some rows mark clone size as missing; the rest say once, few, many or name a class of expanded clone.

j_gene: TRBJ1-3; abundance: -; d_gene: -; v_gene: TRBV7-9; CDR3nt: TGTGCCAGCAGCTCAACTGGGGGGGCCTCTGGAAACACCATATATTTT; CDR3aa: CASSSTGGASGNTIYF
j_gene: TRBJ2-7; abundance: -; d_gene: TRBD2; v_gene: TRBV7-9; CDR3nt: TGTGCCAGCAGCTTAGGTCTAGCGGGACGCCGGTCAAGGCCTTACGAGCAGTACTTC; CDR3aa: CASSLGLAGRRSRPYEQYF
j_gene: TRBJ1-2; abundance: once; d_gene: TRBD1; v_gene: TRBV5-1; CDR3nt: TGCGCCAGCAGCTTCACAGGGGATAGTGGCTACACCTTC; CDR3aa: CASSFTGDSGYTF
j_gene: TRBJ1-4; abundance: -; d_gene: -; v_gene: TRBV6-1; CDR3nt: TGTGCCAGCAGTGATGACAGCATAAATGAAAAACTGTTTTTT; CDR3aa: CASSDDSINEKLFF
j_gene: TRBJ1-2; abundance: -; d_gene: -; v_gene: TRBV6-1; CDR3nt: TGTGCCAGCAGTGAATTTGAGGGGAGAGAAGATGGCTACACCTTC; CDR3aa: CASSEFEGREDGYTF
j_gene: TRBJ1-2; abundance: once; d_gene: -; v_gene: TRBV19; CDR3nt: TGTGCCAGTAGTTGGAAGGGCTATGGCTACACCTTC; CDR3aa: CASSWKGYGYTF
j_gene: TRBJ1-4; abundance: -; d_gene: -; v_gene: TRBV28; CDR3nt: TGTGCCAGCAGTTTTGGGGGTTTGGGGAATGAAAAACTGTTTTTT; CDR3aa: CASSFGGLGNEKLFF
j_gene: TRBJ1-1; abundance: -; d_gene: -; v_gene: TRBV6-4; CDR3nt: TGTGCCAGCAGTGCTACAGGGACCACTGAAGCTTTCTTT; CDR3aa: CASSATGTTEAFF
j_gene: TRBJ2-7; abundance: -; d_gene: -; v_gene: TRBV7-9; CDR3nt: TGTGCCATTACCGAGGCTCGGGAGGAGCAGTACTTC; CDR3aa: CAITEAREEQYF
j_gene: TRBJ2-6; abundance: -; d_gene: TRBD1; v_gene: TRBV5-1; CDR3nt: TGCGCCAGCAGTCAGAGGACAGGCAACTCTGGGGCCAACGTCCTGACTTTC; CDR3aa: CASSQRTGNSGANVLTF
j_gene: TRBJ2-5; abundance: -; d_gene: TRBD1; v_gene: TRBV29-1; CDR3nt: TGCAGCGCTAAAGCCGGGACAGTAAAAGAGACCCAGTACTTC; CDR3aa: CSAKAGTVKETQYF
j_gene: TRBJ1-1; abundance: once; d_gene: -; v_gene: TRBV28; CDR3nt: TGTGCCAGCGTCAAGTGGGGGGGGTACGCTGAAGCTTTCTTT; CDR3aa: CASVKWGGYAEAFF
j_gene: TRBJ2-1; abundance: -; d_gene: -; v_gene: TRBV19; CDR3nt: TGTGCCAGTAGCCCCTCAGGTGGTGATGAGCAGTTCTTC; CDR3aa: CASSPSGGDEQFF
j_gene: TRBJ2-2; abundance: -; d_gene: -; v_gene: TRBV28; CDR3nt: TGTGCCAGCAGGTCGACAGGAATGAACACCGGGGAGCTGTTTTTT; CDR3aa: CASRSTGMNTGELFF
j_gene: TRBJ1-4; abundance: once; d_gene: -; v_gene: TRBV15; CDR3nt: TGTGCCACCAACCTGGACATCGGGAGGCCTAATGAAAAACTGTTTTTT; CDR3aa: CATNLDIGRPNEKLFF
j_gene: TRBJ1-2; abundance: -; d_gene: -; v_gene: TRBV6-6; CDR3nt: TGTGCCAGCAGTTACCCCGGACGTGATAGGGACTATGGCTACACCTTC; CDR3aa: CASSYPGRDRDYGYTF
j_gene: TRBJ1-5; abundance: few; d_gene: TRBD1; v_gene: TRBV4-2; CDR3nt: TGTGCCAGCAGCCAACAGACAGGGGCGCGAAATCAGCCCCAGCATTTT; CDR3aa: CASSQQTGARNQPQHF
j_gene: TRBJ2-7; abundance: -; d_gene: -; v_gene: TRBV11-2; CDR3nt: TGTGCCAGCAGCTTAGCTCTGGCCCGAGAGGACGAGCAGTACTTC; CDR3aa: CASSLALAREDEQYF
j_gene: TRBJ2-1; abundance: -; d_gene: -; v_gene: TRBV5-1; CDR3nt: TGCGCCAGCAGCCCGGACCCCGGGACACAACCTGAGCAGTTCTTC; CDR3aa: CASSPDPGTQPEQFF
j_gene: TRBJ2-5; abundance: -; d_gene: TRBD2; v_gene: TRBV5-4; CDR3nt: TGTGCCAGCAGCTTGGCTAGCGGGAGGGCCGCGGAGACCCAGTACTTC; CDR3aa: CASSLASGRAAETQYF
j_gene: TRBJ1-2; abundance: -; d_gene: -; v_gene: TRBV6-5; CDR3nt: TGTGCCAGCACTCGCAAACAAGCCCACTATGGCTACACCTTC; CDR3aa: CASTRKQAHYGYTF
j_gene: TRBJ1-5; abundance: once; d_gene: TRBD1; v_gene: TRBV10-1; CDR3nt: TGCGCCAGCAGGAAAGTGGGCAAGACAGGGACTTGTCAGCCCCAGCATTTT; CDR3aa: CASRKVGKTGTCQPQHF
j_gene: TRBJ1-2; abundance: -; d_gene: -; v_gene: TRBV28; CDR3nt: TGTGCCAGCAGCCCCGCCAGGGGTAACTATGGCTACACCTTC; CDR3aa: CASSPARGNYGYTF
j_gene: TRBJ2-7; abundance: -; d_gene: TRBD1; v_gene: TRBV2; CDR3nt: TGTGCCAGCAGCGCCGGGACAGGGGGCTCCTACGAGCAGTACTTC; CDR3aa: CASSAGTGGSYEQYF
j_gene: TRBJ1-1; abundance: -; d_gene: -; v_gene: TRBV7-2; CDR3nt: TGTGCCAGCAGCCGAGACAGCTTGAACACTGAAGCTTTCTTT; CDR3aa: CASSRDSLNTEAFF
j_gene: TRBJ2-1; abundance: -; d_gene: TRBD2; v_gene: TRBV5-1; CDR3nt: TGCGCCAGCAGCATGGGACTAGCGGGAGGACCCGGGTTCTTC; CDR3aa: CASSMGLAGGPGFF
j_gene: TRBJ2-2; abundance: -; d_gene: -; v_gene: TRBV7-2; CDR3nt: TGTGCCAACAGCCGCGATACAGGGACCGGGGAGCTGTTTTTT; CDR3aa: CANSRDTGTGELFF
j_gene: TRBJ2-1; abundance: -; d_gene: -; v_gene: TRBV11-3; CDR3nt: TGTGCCAGCAGCCGAACCAGGGACGCCTACAATGAGCAGTTCTTC; CDR3aa: CASSRTRDAYNEQFF
j_gene: TRBJ2-3; abundance: -; d_gene: -; v_gene: TRBV7-6; CDR3nt: TGTGCCAGCAGCTTACCCGACCAGGGAGATACGCAGTATTTT; CDR3aa: CASSLPDQGDTQYF
j_gene: TRBJ2-3; abundance: -; d_gene: TRBD1; v_gene: TRBV19; CDR3nt: TGTGCCAGTACGCTGGGACAGAGCACAGATACGCAGTATTTT; CDR3aa: CASTLGQSTDTQYF
j_gene: TRBJ2-6; abundance: -; d_gene: TRBD1; v_gene: TRBV5-6; CDR3nt: TGTGCCAGCAGCGAAGGGACAGGGGACATCTCTGGGGCCAACGTCCTGACTTTC; CDR3aa: CASSEGTGDISGANVLTF
j_gene: TRBJ2-1; abundance: -; d_gene: -; v_gene: TRBV5-1; CDR3nt: TGCGCCAGCAGCTTGCTTCTTGGGGGCGATGAGCAGTTCTTC; CDR3aa: CASSLLLGGDEQFF
j_gene: TRBJ1-6; abundance: -; d_gene: TRBD1; v_gene: TRBV30; CDR3nt: TGTGCCTGGGCGGGACAGCTTAATTCACCCCTCCACTTT; CDR3aa: CAWAGQLNSPLHF
j_gene: TRBJ2-5; abundance: once; d_gene: TRBD2; v_gene: TRBV9; CDR3nt: TGTGCCAGCAGCGTTAGTAGCGGGAGAGAGACCCAGTACTTC; CDR3aa: CASSVSSGRETQYF
j_gene: TRBJ1-1; abundance: once; d_gene: -; v_gene: TRBV2; CDR3nt: TGTGCCAGCAGTGCCACTTGGCAGAACACTGAAGCTTTCTTT; CDR3aa: CASSATWQNTEAFF
j_gene: TRBJ2-2; abundance: -; d_gene: -; v_gene: TRBV9; CDR3nt: TGTGCCAGCAGCGTAGCCCTGCCCGGGGAGCTGTTTTTT; CDR3aa: CASSVALPGELFF
j_gene: TRBJ2-7; abundance: -; d_gene: -; v_gene: TRBV13; CDR3nt: TGTGCCAGCAGTCCCCGGGGTGGCGAGTGGGTCCCCAGCGAGCAGTACTTC; CDR3aa: CASSPRGGEWVPSEQYF
j_gene: TRBJ1-5; abundance: -; d_gene: -; v_gene: TRBV15; CDR3nt: TGTGCCACCAGCAGAGGCGGCGGTCCCCGCGGGCCCCAGCATTTT; CDR3aa: CATSRGGGPRGPQHF
j_gene: TRBJ1-3; abundance: once; d_gene: -; v_gene: TRBV27; CDR3nt: TGTGCCAGCAATCGTACAGGGCTAGGTGGAAACACCATATATTTT; CDR3aa: CASNRTGLGGNTIYF
j_gene: TRBJ1-1; abundance: -; d_gene: -; v_gene: TRBV6-5; CDR3nt: TGTGCCAGCGTGAATCCCGGTCACACTGAAGCTTTCTTT; CDR3aa: CASVNPGHTEAFF
j_gene: TRBJ2-1; abundance: -; d_gene: -; v_gene: TRBV9; CDR3nt: TGTGCCAGCAGCGTAGTGGGGGACACGAACTACAATGAGCAGTTCTTC; CDR3aa: CASSVVGDTNYNEQFF
j_gene: TRBJ2-1; abundance: -; d_gene: TRBD2; v_gene: TRBV11-2; CDR3nt: TGTGCCAGCAGCCCGGGACTAAATTACAATGAGCAGTTCTTC; CDR3aa: CASSPGLNYNEQFF
j_gene: TRBJ1-2; abundance: -; d_gene: TRBD1; v_gene: TRBV5-1; CDR3nt: TGCGCCAGCACCAACCCAGGGGGTAACTATGGCTACACCTTC; CDR3aa: CASTNPGGNYGYTF
j_gene: TRBJ1-1; abundance: -; d_gene: TRBD1; v_gene: TRBV11-2; CDR3nt: TGTGCCAGCAGCTTAATGGGACAGGAGCGGTACACTGAAGCTTTCTTT; CDR3aa: CASSLMGQERYTEAFF
j_gene: TRBJ2-3; abundance: -; d_gene: -; v_gene: TRBV18; CDR3nt: TGTGCCAGCTCACCACCTTCCGATACGCAGTATTTT; CDR3aa: CASSPPSDTQYF
j_gene: TRBJ1-1; abundance: -; d_gene: -; v_gene: TRBV27; CDR3nt: TGTGCCAGCAGTATATGGGGACCGAACACTGAAGCTTTCTTT; CDR3aa: CASSIWGPNTEAFF
j_gene: TRBJ2-1; abundance: -; d_gene: -; v_gene: TRBV6-5; CDR3nt: TGTGCCAGCAGTCGCCCCCGAGGGTCCTACAATGAGCAGTTCTTC; CDR3aa: CASSRPRGSYNEQFF